This TCR beta chain was identified during a study of shared clonotypes between healthy human individuals. Study observations and caveats: A reduction in generation probabilities was seen for non-shared clonotypes relative to those shared by all four donors.

CD45RO-negative, CCR7-selected cells formed the naive CD8 fraction, which excluded terminally differentiated effector memory CD45RA+ cells. The repertoire was sequenced with immunoSEQ multiplex PCR; TCRdb's copy has only in-frame clones and lacks some. The sample carries approximately 590,000 clones, nearly 97% recorded once. Of note for this clone: The antigen remains unidentified.

Germline values: CDR1 MNHEY, CDR2 SMNVEV (reference sequence). CDR3 length: 17 residues. Deletions cut 4 bases from V and 1 base from J, with 19 bases between. The chain has TRBV27 and TRBJ1-1; D is ambiguous. What was sequenced was naive CD8+ T cells sorted from blood. The sequence was obtained from a woman aged 30 to 39 in good health. The CDR3 spells CASSSTEVLSGNTEAFF. CDR3 DNA: TGTGCCAGCAGTTCCACCGAGGTTCTAAGTGGGAACACTGAAGCTTTCTTT.